This T cell receptor (beta chain) originates from a study of cytomegalovirus exposure and HLA in healthy donors. Study-wide results and limits: In a later analysis, common viral pathogens appeared linked to several of the most significant clusters. At a 0.05 false discovery rate, a later analysis found approximately 17,000 TCR beta sequences to be associated with HLA alleles. Reports showed the classifier diagnosing cytomegalovirus status with high specificity and sensitivity.

In the case of this clone: What it binds is unknown.

V lost 7 bases to trimming and J lost 4 bases, with 14 bases between them. The germline V gene encodes CDR1 SGHRS and CDR2 YFSETQ. The CDR3 covers 14 residues. PCR was performed using 60 Vbeta and 13 Jbeta primers. Profiling relied on immunoSEQ multiplex PCR, and the TCRdb table lists in-frame clones only, not all of them. This sample yields 80,000 to 95,000 clones, of which 70% are seen a single time; about 15% belongs to the top ten. The material sequenced was PBMCs. The chain recombines TRBV5-1 with TRBJ2-2; no reliable D call. The origin of this receptor is a woman in her forties or fifties in good health and CMV-seropositive. The CDR3 here is CASGAESSTGELFF. CDR3 in DNA: TGCGCCAGCGGAGCAGAGTCGAGCACCGGGGAGCTGTTTTTT. Using reference TRBV5-1 and TRBJ2-2 for the parts outside the CDR3, the full variable domain is KAGVTQTPRYLIKTRGQQVTLSCSPISGHRSVSWYQQTPGQGLQFLFEYFSETQRNKGNFPGRFSGRQFSNSRSEMNVSTLELGDSALYLCASGAESSTGELFFGEGSRLTVL.